The entry that follows covers one T cell receptor beta chain sequence. Its antigen is unknown. This sample is drawn from a study of cytomegalovirus exposure and HLA in healthy donors. PCR was performed using 60 Vbeta and 13 Jbeta primers. Here immunoSEQ multiplex PCR was the method, and the copy in TCRdb shows in-frame clones only, minus some. The data show around 78,000 clones, and the top ten clones hold 3.8%. CDR1 and CDR2 (germline): LGHNA, YNFKEQ. The CDR3 is 15 amino acids. V lost 1 base and J lost 3, with 12 bases in between. Findings and caveats of the study: Reported findings show TCR beta sequences accurately forecast HLA-A and HLA-B alleles in most subjects.

The sample was PBMCs. The chain couples TRBV4-2 to TRBJ1-2; D perhaps matches TRBD1 (6 bases). This TCR was recovered from a man aged 18 to 30 in good health and CMV-seropositive. The CDR3 DNA reads as TGTGCCAGCAGCCAAGTGGGACAACGCCACTATGGCTACACCTTC. It is translated as CASSQVGQRHYGYTF.